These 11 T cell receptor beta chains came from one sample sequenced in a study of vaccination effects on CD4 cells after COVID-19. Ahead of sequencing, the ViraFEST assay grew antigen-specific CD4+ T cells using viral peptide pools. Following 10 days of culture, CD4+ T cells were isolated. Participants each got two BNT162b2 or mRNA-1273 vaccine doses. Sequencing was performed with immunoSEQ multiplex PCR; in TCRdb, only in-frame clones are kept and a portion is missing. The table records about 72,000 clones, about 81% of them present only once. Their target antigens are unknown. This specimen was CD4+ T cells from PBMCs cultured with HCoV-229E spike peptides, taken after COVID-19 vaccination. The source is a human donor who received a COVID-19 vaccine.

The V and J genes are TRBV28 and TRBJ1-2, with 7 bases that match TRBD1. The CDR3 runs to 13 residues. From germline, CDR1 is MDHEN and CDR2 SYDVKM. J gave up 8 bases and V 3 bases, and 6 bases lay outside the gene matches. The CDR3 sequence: CASSLGQPRGYTF. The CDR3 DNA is TGTGCCAGCAGTTTGGGACAGCCAAGGGGCTACACCTTC.

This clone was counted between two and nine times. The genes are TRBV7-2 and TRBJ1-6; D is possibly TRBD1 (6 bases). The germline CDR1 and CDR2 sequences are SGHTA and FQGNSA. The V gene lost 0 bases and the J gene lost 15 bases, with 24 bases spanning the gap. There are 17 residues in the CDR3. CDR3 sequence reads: CASSLAPTGLYSYHLHF. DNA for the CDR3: TGTGCCAGCAGCTTAGCCCCGACAGGATTGTATTCGTATCACCTCCACTTT.

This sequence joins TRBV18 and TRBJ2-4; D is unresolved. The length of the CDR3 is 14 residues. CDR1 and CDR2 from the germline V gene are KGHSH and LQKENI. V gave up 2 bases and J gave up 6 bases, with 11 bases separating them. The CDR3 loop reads CASSPVVGRNIQYF. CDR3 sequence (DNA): TGTGCCAGCTCACCAGTGGTAGGGCGAAACATTCAGTACTTC.

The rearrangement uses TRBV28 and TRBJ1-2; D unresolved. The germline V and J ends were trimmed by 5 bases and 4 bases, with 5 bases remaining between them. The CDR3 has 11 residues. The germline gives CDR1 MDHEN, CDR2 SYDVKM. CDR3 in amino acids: CASSRGYGYTF. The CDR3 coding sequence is TGTGCCAGCAGTCGGGGCTATGGCTACACCTTC.

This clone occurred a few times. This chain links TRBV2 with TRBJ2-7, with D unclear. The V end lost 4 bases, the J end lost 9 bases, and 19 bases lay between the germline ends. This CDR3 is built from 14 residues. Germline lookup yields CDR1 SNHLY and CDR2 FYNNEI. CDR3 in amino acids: CASSGQASPTRQYV. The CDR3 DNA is TGTGCCAGCAGTGGTCAGGCCTCCCCTACGAGGCAGTACGTC.

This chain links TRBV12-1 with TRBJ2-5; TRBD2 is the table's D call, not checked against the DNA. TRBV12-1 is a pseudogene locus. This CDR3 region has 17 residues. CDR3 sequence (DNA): TGTGCCAGCAGCTCAGGGGTGACTAGCGGGGCCCAAGAGACCCAGTACTTC. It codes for CASSSGVTSGAQETQYF.

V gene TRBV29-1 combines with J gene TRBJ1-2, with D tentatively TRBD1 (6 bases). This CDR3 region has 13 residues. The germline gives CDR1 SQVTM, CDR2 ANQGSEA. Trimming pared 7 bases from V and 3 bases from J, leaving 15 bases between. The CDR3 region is CSAQGGVDYGYTF. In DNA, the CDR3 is TGCAGCGCACAAGGGGGGGTGGACTATGGCTACACCTTC.

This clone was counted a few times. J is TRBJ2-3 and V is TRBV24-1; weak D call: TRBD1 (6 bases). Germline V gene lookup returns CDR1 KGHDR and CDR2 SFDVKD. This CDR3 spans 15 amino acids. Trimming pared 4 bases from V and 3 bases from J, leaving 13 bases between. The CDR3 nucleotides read TGTGCCACCAGTGACGACAGGCGTACTACAGATACGCAGTATTTT. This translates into CATSDDRRTTDTQYF.

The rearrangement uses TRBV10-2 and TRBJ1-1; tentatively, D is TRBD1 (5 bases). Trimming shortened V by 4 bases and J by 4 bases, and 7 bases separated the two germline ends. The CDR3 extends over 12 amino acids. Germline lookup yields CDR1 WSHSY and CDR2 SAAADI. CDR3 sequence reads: CASSAGSTEAFF. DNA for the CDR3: TGCGCCAGCAGTGCAGGGAGCACTGAAGCTTTCTTT.

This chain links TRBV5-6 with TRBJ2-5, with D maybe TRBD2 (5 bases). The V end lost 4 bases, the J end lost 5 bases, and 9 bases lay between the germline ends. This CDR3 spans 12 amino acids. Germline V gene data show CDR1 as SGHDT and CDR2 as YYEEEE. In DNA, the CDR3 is TGTGCCAGCAGCGGGAGCGCGGAGACCCAGTACTTC. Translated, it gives CASSGSAETQYF.

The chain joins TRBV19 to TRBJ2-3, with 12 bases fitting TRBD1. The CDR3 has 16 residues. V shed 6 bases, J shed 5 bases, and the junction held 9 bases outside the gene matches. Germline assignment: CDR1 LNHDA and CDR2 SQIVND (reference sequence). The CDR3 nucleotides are TGTGCCAGTAGACGCTCCGGGACAGGGGGCTTAGATACGCAGTATTTT. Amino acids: CASRRSGTGGLDTQYF.